One and the same sample provided the 17 T cell receptor beta chains below, sequenced in a study of blood T cell repertoires in COVID-19. TCRdb's copy holds only in-frame clones and misses some; the assay was immunoSEQ multiplex PCR. The sample yields about 190,000 clones, more than 70% seen once. The material sequenced was peripheral blood. The receptors stem from a woman aged 40 to 49 who had recovered from COVID-19.

The CDR3 nucleotides are TGTGCCATCAGTGAACGACTAGCGGGAGATATCAATGAGCAGTTCTTC. Amino acids: CAISERLAGDINEQFF. This chain connects TRBV10-3 to TRBJ2-1, with 12 bases identical to TRBD2. V lost 3 bases and J lost 6; bases outside the gene matches: 6. The CDR3 runs 16 residues. Germline CDR1 is ENHRY and CDR2 is SYGVKD.

The V gene is TRBV28, the J gene TRBJ2-5; the match to TRBD2 covers 13 bases. The J segment lost 5 bases and the V segment lost 5 bases, leaving 5 bases of the junction unmatched. Germline V gives CDR1 MDHEN, CDR2 SYDVKM. CDR3 size: 15 residues. The CDR3: CASSGLAGVWETQYF. The CDR3 DNA follows: TGTGCCAGCAGTGGACTAGCGGGAGTGTGGGAGACCCAGTACTTC.

V usage is TRBV7-9 and J usage is TRBJ2-3; 11 bases match TRBD2. There are 16 residues in the CDR3. Trimming took 5 bases from V and 2 from J; bases not matched to a gene: 6. Germline V gene lookup returns CDR1 SEHNR and CDR2 FQNEAQ (reference sequence). Here the CDR3 reads CASSVMTSGITDTQYF. CDR3 coding DNA: TGTGCCAGCAGCGTAATGACTAGCGGGATCACAGATACGCAGTATTTT.

The CDR3 DNA reads TGTGCCAGCAGTTTTCCCCCCGCTAGCGGGGGTGCTTCAGATACGCAGTATTTT. Translating gives CASSFPPASGGASDTQYF. The chain recombines TRBV27 with TRBJ2-3; the match to TRBD2 covers 10 bases. This CDR3 contains 18 residues. With 3 bases clipped from V and 4 bases from J, the junction kept 13 bases outside the gene matches. CDR1 and CDR2 from the germline V gene are MNHEY and SMNVEV (reference sequence).

This clone was detected only once. The V gene is TRBV10-1, the J gene TRBJ2-5, with D possibly TRBD1 on 6 matching bases. Germline values: CDR1 WNHNN, CDR2 SYGVQD (reference sequence). V was clipped by 4 bases and J by 1 base, with 16 bases between them. This CDR3 is 16 amino acids long. The DNA of the CDR3 is TGCGCCAGCAGTGGAGAAATGGACAGACCCCAAGAGACCCAGTACTTC. Its translation is CASSGEMDRPQETQYF.

V and J are TRBV15 and TRBJ2-7, with D tentatively TRBD1 (5 bases). This CDR3 is 13 amino acids long. Germline V gene sequence: CDR1 LNHNV, CDR2 YYDKDF (reference sequence). The V end lost 1 base, the J end lost 6 bases, and 10 bases lay between the germline ends. The CDR3 here is CATSRGDSAEQYF. In nucleotides, the CDR3 is TGTGCCACCAGCAGAGGAGACAGTGCCGAGCAGTACTTC.

The chain uses TRBV2 and TRBJ2-7; 8 bases match TRBD1. This CDR3 has 14 residues. CDR1 is SNHLY and CDR2 is FYNNEI in the germline V gene. The V gene end was trimmed by 6 bases and the J gene end by 2 bases; junction bases not matched to a gene: 6. CDR3: CASRLDRGPYEQYF. Here the CDR3 DNA reads TGTGCCAGCAGGTTAGACAGGGGTCCCTACGAGCAGTACTTC. The whole variable domain, remainder taken from reference TRBV2 and TRBJ2-7, is EPEVTQTPSHQVTQMGQEVILRCVPISNHLYFYWYRQILGQKVEFLVSFYNNEISEKSEIFDDQFSVERPDGSNFTLKIRSTKLEDSAMYFCASRLDRGPYEQYFGPGTRLTVT.

The V and J genes are TRBV4-1 and TRBJ2-1; D gene ambiguous. Trimming shortened V by 0 bases and J by 8 bases, and 14 bases separated the two germline ends. The CDR3 totals 15 residues. Germline CDR1 and CDR2: MGHRA and YSYEKL. CDR3 in amino acids: CASSQDLISIDEQFF. The CDR3, as DNA: TGCGCCAGCAGCCAAGATCTGATTAGTATCGATGAGCAGTTCTTC.

The V gene is TRBV19, the J gene TRBJ2-5; 12 positions match TRBD2. The CDR3 spans 16 residues. With 4 bases clipped from V and 5 bases from J, the junction kept 8 bases outside the gene matches. The V gene's germline CDR1 is LNHDA and CDR2 SQIVND (reference sequence). The CDR3 sequence is CASSRLAGDFGETQYF. The CDR3 DNA is TGTGCCAGTAGTAGACTAGCGGGAGACTTCGGGGAGACCCAGTACTTC. The full variable domain, its missing parts supplied by reference TRBV19 and TRBJ2-5, is DGGITQSPKYLFRKEGQNVTLSCEQNLNHDAMYWYRQDPGQGLRLIYYSQIVNDFQKGDIAEGYSVSREKKESFPLTVTSAQKNPTAFYLCASSRLAGDFGETQYFGPGTRLLVL.

The chain employs TRBV2 and TRBJ1-1; D gene uncertain. CDR1 is SNHLY and CDR2 is FYNNEI in the germline V gene. The CDR3 runs 12 residues. The V end was cut by 6 bases, the J end by 6 bases, with 11 bases between. The CDR3 sequence: CASSVSVAEAFF. The CDR3 DNA is TGTGCCAGCAGCGTGAGCGTGGCTGAAGCTTTCTTT.

This clone showed up just a few times. V gene TRBV11-2 combines with J gene TRBJ2-3; weak D call: TRBD2 (6 bases). Germline CDR1 reads SGHAT; CDR2 reads FQNNGV. The V end was cut by 1 base, the J end by 4 bases, with 6 bases between. CDR3 length equals 13 residues. The CDR3 DNA sequence: TGTGCCAGCAGCTTAGCGGGAGCAGATACGCAGTATTTT. It translates to CASSLAGADTQYF.

This clone was counted between two and nine times. The chain has TRBV7-9 and TRBJ1-4, with 9 bases aligning to TRBD1. The CDR3 spans 15 residues. Germline trimming cut 8 bases from V and 4 bases from J; bases unmatched to any gene: 8. The germline CDR1 and CDR2 sequences are SEHNR and FQNEAQ (reference sequence). The CDR3 nucleotides are TGTGCCAGCGGTGGGACAGGGAAAGGTAATGAAAAACTGTTTTTT. Protein: CASGGTGKGNEKLFF.

This chain links TRBV14 with TRBJ1-3; D call uncertain. Trimming left V 2 bases short and J 0 bases short, with 17 bases between. Germline V gene lookup returns CDR1 SGHDN and CDR2 FVKESK. The CDR3 has 18 amino acids. CDR3 amino acids: CASSQIFAPPSSGNTIYF. In DNA form, the CDR3 reads TGTGCCAGCAGCCAAATCTTCGCCCCGCCCAGCTCTGGAAACACCATATATTTT.

This clone was seen once. The V gene is TRBV6-1, the J gene TRBJ2-7; 10 bases agree with TRBD2. This CDR3 spans 18 amino acids. J lost 3 bases, V lost 4 bases, and 15 bases had no gene match. Germline CDR1 and CDR2: MNHNS and SASEGT. The CDR3 DNA follows: TGTGCCAGCAGTGGACGGTCGATAGGACTAGCGGAGTACTACGAGCAGTACTTC. Amino acids: CASSGRSIGLAEYYEQYF.

The rearrangement links TRBV30 to TRBJ2-3; TRBD2 is a possible D gene (6 bases). The CDR3 totals 13 residues. Trimming took 2 bases from V and 5 from J, leaving 11 bases between them. Per germline, CDR1 GTSNPN and CDR2 SVGIG (reference sequence). The CDR3 sequence is CAWSIEGGDTQYF. DNA for the CDR3: TGTGCCTGGAGTATAGAGGGAGGAGATACGCAGTATTTT.

The chain is built from TRBV7-9 and TRBJ2-2, with a tentative D call TRBD1 (5 bases). The germline V gene has CDR1 SEHNR and CDR2 FQNEAQ (reference sequence). The V gene lost 5 bases and the J gene lost 0 bases, with 16 bases spanning the gap. The CDR3 runs 17 residues. The CDR3 region is CASSPFLTGANTGELFF. The CDR3 DNA sequence: TGTGCCAGCAGCCCCTTCCTTACAGGAGCGAACACCGGGGAGCTGTTTTTT. The complete variable domain, with remaining parts taken from reference TRBV7-9 and TRBJ2-2, reads DTGVSQNPRHKITKRGQNVTFRCDPISEHNRLYWYRQTLGQGPEFLTYFQNEAQLEKSRLLSDRFSAERPKGSFSTLEIQRTEQGDSAMYLCASSPFLTGANTGELFFGEGSRLTVL.

This rearrangement joins TRBV7-9 to TRBJ1-1; weak D call: TRBD1 (6 bases). V was cut by 6 bases and J by 4 bases, with 18 bases left in between. Per germline, CDR1 SEHNR and CDR2 FQNEAQ (reference sequence). This CDR3 region has 15 residues. As DNA, the CDR3 is TGTGCCAGCAGACCAAAGGACAGACTGGGCACTGAAGCTTTCTTT. Its translation: CASRPKDRLGTEAFF.